The clone carrying this T cell receptor beta chain was detected once. With V trimmed by 4 bases and J by 3 bases, 2 bases remained unmatched. Germline CDR1 is SQVTM and CDR2 is ANQGSEA. This CDR3 has 12 amino acids. The method was immunoSEQ multiplex PCR; TCRdb's version includes in-frame clones alone and lacks a portion of them. The repertoire holds 650,000 to 700,000 clones, with roughly 91% as singletons. This sample stems from a study of shared clonotypes between healthy human individuals. Turning to the study itself: CD4 naive cells filled three plates per donor, CD4 memory three, CD8 naive two and CD8 memory one.

The chain uses TRBV29-1 and TRBJ2-7; 8 bases line up with TRBD1. This TCR was sampled from a man aged 18 to 29 in good health. Some clones in this sample may be carry-over from other donors' samples. The sequenced material came from memory CD8+ T cells from PBMCs. Subset indicated: CD45RO+ cells pooled with CCR7-negative TemRA cells. The CDR3 here is CSVAGGFYEQYF. As DNA, the CDR3 is TGCAGCGTTGCAGGGGGCTTCTACGAGCAGTACTTC.